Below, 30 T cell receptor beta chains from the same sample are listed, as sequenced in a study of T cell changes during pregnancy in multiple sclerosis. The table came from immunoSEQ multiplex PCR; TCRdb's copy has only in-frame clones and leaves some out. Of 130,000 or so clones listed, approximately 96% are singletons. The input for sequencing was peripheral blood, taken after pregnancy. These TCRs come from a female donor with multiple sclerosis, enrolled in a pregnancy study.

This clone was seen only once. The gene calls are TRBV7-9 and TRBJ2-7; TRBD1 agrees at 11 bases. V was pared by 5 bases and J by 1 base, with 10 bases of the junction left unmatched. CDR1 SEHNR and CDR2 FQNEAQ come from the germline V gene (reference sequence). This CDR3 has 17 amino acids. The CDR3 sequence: CASSGNRDRGVSYEQYF. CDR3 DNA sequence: TGTGCCAGCAGCGGGAACCGGGACAGGGGGGTTTCCTACGAGCAGTACTTC.

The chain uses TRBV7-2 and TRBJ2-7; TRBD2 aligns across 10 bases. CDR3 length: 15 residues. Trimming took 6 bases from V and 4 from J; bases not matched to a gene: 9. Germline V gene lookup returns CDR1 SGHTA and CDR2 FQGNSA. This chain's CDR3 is CASSHGLAERYEQYF. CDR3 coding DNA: TGTGCCAGCAGTCATGGACTAGCGGAGAGATACGAGCAGTACTTC.

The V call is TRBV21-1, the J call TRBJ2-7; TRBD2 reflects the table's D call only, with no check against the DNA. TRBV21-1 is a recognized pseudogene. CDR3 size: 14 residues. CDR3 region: CASSNLFLRYEQYF. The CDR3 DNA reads TGTGCCAGCAGCAATCTCTTCTTGCGGTACGAGCAGTACTTC.

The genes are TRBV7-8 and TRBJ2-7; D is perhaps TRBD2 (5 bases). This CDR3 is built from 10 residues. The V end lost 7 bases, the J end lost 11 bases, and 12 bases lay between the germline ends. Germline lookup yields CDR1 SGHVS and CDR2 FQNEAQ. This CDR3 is CASNLSGKYF. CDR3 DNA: TGTGCCAGCAACTTGTCGGGAAAGTACTTC. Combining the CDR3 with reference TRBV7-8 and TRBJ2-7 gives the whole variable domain GAGVSQSPRYKVAKRGQDVALRCDPISGHVSLFWYQQALGQGPEFLTYFQNEAQLDKSGLPSDRFFAERPEGSVSTLKIQRTQQEDSAVYLCASNLSGKYFGPGTRLTVT.

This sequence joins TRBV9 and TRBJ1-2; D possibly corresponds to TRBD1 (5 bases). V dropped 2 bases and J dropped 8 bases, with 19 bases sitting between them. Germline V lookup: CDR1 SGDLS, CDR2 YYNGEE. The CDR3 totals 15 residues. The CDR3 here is CASSVEAGTLRGYTF. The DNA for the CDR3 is TGTGCCAGCAGCGTGGAAGCCGGGACTTTGAGGGGCTACACCTTC.

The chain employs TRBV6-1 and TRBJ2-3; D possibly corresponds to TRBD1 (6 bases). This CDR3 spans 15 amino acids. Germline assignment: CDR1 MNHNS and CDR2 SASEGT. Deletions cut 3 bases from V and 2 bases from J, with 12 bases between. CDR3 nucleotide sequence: TGTGCCAGCAGTGACGCAGGGGTGACCACAGATACGCAGTATTTT. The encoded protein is CASSDAGVTTDTQYF.

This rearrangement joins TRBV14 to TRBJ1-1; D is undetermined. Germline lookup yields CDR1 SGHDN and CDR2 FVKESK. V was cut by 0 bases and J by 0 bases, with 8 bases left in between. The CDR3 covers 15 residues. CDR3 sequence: CASSQDRRMNTEAFF. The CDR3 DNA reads TGTGCCAGCAGCCAAGATCGGCGGATGAACACTGAAGCTTTCTTT.

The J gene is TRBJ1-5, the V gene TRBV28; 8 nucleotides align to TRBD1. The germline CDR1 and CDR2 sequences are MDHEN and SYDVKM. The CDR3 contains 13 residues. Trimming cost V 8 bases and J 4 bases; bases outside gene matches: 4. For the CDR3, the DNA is TGTGCCAGCCTGGACAGGGTGAATCAGCCCCAGCATTTT. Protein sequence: CASLDRVNQPQHF.

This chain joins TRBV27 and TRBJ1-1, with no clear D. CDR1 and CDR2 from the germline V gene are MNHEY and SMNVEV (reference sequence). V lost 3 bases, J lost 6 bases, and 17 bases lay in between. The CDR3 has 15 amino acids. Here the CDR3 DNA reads TGTGCCAGCAGTTTGTTGTCCCGGTCGGACTCTGAAGCTTTCTTT. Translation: CASSLLSRSDSEAFF.

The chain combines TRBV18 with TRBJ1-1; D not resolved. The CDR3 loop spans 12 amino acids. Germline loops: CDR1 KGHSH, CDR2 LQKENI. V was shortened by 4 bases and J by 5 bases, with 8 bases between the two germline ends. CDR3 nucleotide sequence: TGTGCCAGCTCACGCAAAGCGACTGAAGCTTTCTTT. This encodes CASSRKATEAFF.

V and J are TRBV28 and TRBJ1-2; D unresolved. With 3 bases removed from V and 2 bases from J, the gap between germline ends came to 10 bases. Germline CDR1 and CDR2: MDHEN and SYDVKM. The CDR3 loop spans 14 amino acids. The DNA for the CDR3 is TGTGCCAGCAGTTTGGCGCAGGCCAACTATGGCTACACCTTC. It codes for CASSLAQANYGYTF.

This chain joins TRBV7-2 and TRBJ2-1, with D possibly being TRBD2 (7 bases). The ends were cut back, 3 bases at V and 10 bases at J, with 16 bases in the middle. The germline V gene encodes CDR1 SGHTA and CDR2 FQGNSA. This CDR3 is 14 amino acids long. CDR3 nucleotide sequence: TGTGCCAGCAGCTTCGGGGGGCAACGTGGGGAGCAGTTCTTC. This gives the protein CASSFGGQRGEQFF.

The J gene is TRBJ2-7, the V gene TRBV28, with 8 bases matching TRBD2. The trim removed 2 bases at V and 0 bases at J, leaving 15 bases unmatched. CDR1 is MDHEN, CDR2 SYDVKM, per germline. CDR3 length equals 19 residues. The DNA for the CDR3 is TGTGCCAGCAGTTTAGGGGCCAGCGGGAGTGGGTTGAGCTCCTACGAGCAGTACTTC. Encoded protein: CASSLGASGSGLSSYEQYF.

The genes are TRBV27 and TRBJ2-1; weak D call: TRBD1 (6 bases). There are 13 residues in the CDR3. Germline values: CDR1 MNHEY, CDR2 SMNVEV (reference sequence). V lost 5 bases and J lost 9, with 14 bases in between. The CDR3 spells CASSKPGAAEQFF. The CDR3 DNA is TGTGCCAGCAGTAAACCAGGGGCCGCTGAGCAGTTCTTC.

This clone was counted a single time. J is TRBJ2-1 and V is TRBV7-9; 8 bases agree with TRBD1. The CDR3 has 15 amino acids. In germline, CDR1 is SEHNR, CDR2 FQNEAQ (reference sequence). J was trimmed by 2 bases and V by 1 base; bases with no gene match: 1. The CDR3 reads CASSLDRGAYNEQFF. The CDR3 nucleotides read TGTGCCAGCAGCTTAGACAGGGGGGCCTACAATGAGCAGTTCTTC. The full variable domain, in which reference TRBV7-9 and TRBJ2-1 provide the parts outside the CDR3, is DTGVSQNPRHKITKRGQNVTFRCDPISEHNRLYWYRQTLGQGPEFLTYFQNEAQLEKSRLLSDRFSAERPKGSFSTLEIQRTEQGDSAMYLCASSLDRGAYNEQFFGPGTRLTVL.

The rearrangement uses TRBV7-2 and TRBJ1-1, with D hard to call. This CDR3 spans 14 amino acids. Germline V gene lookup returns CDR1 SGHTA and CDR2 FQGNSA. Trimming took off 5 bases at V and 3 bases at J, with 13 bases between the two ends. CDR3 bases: TGTGCCAGCAGCCTTCGACAAAGCCACACTGAAGCTTTCTTT. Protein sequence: CASSLRQSHTEAFF.

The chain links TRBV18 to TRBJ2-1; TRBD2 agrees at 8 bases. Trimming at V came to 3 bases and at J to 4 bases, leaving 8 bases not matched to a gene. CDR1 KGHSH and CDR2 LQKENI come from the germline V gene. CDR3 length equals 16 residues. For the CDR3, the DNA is TGTGCCAGCTCACCCCTGAGCGGGAGTCGGTACAATGAGCAGTTCTTC. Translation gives CASSPLSGSRYNEQFF.

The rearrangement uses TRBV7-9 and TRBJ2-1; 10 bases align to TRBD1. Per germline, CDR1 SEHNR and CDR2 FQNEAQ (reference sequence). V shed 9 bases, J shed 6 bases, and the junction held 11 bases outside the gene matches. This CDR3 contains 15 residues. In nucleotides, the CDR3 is TGTGCCAGTGAGCCCGGGACAGGGGCCTTCAATGAGCAGTTCTTC. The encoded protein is CASEPGTGAFNEQFF.

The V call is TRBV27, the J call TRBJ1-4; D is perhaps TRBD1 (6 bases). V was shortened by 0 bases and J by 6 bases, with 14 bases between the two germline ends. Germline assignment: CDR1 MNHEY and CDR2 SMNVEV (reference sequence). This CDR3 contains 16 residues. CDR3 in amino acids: CASSLSAGDLDEKLFF. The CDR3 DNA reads TGTGCCAGCAGTTTATCGGCAGGGGATCTCGATGAAAAACTGTTTTTT.

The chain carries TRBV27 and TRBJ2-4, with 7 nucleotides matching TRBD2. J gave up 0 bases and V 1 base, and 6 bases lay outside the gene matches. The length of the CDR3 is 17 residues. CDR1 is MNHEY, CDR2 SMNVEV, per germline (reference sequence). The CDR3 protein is CASSLWGGPIAKNIQYF. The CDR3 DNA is TGTGCCAGCAGTTTATGGGGAGGGCCAATAGCCAAAAACATTCAGTACTTC.

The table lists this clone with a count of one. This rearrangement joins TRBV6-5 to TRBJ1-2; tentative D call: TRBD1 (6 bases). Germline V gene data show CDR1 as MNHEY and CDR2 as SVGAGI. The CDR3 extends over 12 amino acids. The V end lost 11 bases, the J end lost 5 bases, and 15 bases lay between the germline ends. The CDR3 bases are TGTGCCGCCCGGACAGAAGAGTATGGCTACACCTTC. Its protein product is CAARTEEYGYTF.

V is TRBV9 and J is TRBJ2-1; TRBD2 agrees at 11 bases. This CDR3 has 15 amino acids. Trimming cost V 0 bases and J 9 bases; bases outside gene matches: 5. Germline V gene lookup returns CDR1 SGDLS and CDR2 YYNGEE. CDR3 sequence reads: CASSVEIAGGGEQFF. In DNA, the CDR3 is TGTGCCAGCAGCGTAGAAATAGCGGGGGGGGGTGAGCAGTTCTTC.

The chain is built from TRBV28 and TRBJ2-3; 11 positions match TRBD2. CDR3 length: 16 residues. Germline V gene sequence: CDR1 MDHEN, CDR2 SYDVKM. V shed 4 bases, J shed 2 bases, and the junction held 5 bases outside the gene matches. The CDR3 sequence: CASSSGTSGYTDTQYF. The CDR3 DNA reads TGTGCCAGCAGTTCCGGGACTAGCGGATACACAGATACGCAGTATTTT.

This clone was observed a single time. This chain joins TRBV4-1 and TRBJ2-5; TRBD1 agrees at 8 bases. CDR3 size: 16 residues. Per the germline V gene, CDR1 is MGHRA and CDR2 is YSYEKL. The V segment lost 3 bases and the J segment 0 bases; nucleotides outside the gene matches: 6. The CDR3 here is CASSHNSGGYQETQYF. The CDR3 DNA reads TGCGCCAGCAGCCACAATTCAGGGGGCTACCAAGAGACCCAGTACTTC.

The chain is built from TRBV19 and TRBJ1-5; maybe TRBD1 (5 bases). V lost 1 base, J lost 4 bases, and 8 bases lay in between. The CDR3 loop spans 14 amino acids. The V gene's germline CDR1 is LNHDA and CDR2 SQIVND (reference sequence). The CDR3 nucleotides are TGTGCCAGTAGTATAGCGCAGGGTAATCAGCCCCAGCATTTT. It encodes CASSIAQGNQPQHF.

The CDR3 loop is CASSRDRQGVNTEAFF. The CDR3 nucleotides are TGCGCCAGCAGCCGCGACCGACAGGGGGTGAACACTGAAGCTTTCTTT. The V and J genes are TRBV4-3 and TRBJ1-1; 9 bases are shared with TRBD1. Germline V gene data show CDR1 as LGHNA and CDR2 as YSLEER. V dropped 4 bases and J dropped 0; count of bases not matched to a gene: 6. The CDR3 consists of 16 residues.

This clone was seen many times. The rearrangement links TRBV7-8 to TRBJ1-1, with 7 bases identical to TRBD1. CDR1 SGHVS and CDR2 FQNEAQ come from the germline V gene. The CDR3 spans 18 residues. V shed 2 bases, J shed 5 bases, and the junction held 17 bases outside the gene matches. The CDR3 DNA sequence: TGTGCCAGCAGCTTACTCCATCCTCAGGGGGGCGCTTGGACTGAAGCTTTCTTT. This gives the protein CASSLLHPQGGAWTEAFF.

The CDR3 is CASRLRDSGNTIYF. The CDR3, as DNA: TGTGCCAGCAGGCTCAGGGACTCTGGAAACACCATATATTTT. The chain links TRBV28 to TRBJ1-3; perhaps TRBD1 as D (5 bases). CDR3 length equals 14 residues. V was cut by 6 bases and J by 0 bases, with 9 bases left in between. Germline CDR1 reads MDHEN; CDR2 reads SYDVKM.

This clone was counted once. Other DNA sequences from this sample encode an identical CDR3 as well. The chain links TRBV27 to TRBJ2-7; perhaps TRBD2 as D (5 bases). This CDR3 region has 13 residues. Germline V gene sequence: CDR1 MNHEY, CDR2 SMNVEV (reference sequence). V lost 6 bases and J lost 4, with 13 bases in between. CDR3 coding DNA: TGTGCCAGCAGCCCGCCAGGCGGGTACGAGCAGTACTTC. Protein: CASSPPGGYEQYF.

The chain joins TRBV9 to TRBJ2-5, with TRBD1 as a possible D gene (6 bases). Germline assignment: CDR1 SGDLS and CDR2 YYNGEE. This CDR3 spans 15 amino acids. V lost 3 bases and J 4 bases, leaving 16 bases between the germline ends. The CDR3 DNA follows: TGTGCCAGCAGCGCCTTCACAGGGTCGGGAGAGACCCAGTACTTC. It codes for CASSAFTGSGETQYF.